This TCR beta chain is from a study of blood T cells in healthy people across ages. There are 16 residues in the CDR3. Trimming stripped 4 bases from V and 2 bases from J, with 18 bases between. CDR1 and CDR2 from the germline V gene are MGHRA and YSYEKL. With a J-beta primer mix and a sample-barcoded 5' primer, a second PCR ran roughly 6 to 11 cycles. TCRdb fed the 5' RACE reads into MiXCR, producing one record per CDR3 protein. Of 540,000 or so distinct CDR3 sequences in the sample, around 48% were seen once. What was sequenced was blood. This chain uses TRBV4-1 with TRBJ2-7, with D possibly being TRBD2 (5 bases). This clonotype was obtained from a man older than 75 in good health. CDR3 amino acids: CASSPPLRGNPYEQYF. The CDR3 DNA sequence: TGCGCCAGCAGCCCTCCCCTCAGAGGGAACCCCTACGAGCAGTACTTC.